The clone carrying this T cell receptor (beta chain) was seen a few times. The antigen remains undetermined. This sample was included in a study of response to subunit inactivated influenza vaccine. Study conclusions and caveats: There was a suggestion from the authors that each seasonal influenza vaccination recruits few new T cells.

TCRdb recomputed calls from the RT-PCR reads with MiXCR, one row per CDR3 protein. In the table there are 650,000 to 800,000 distinct CDR3 sequences, approximately 15% of which are singletons. The CDR3 has 15 amino acids. V lost 3 bases and J 9 bases, leaving 15 bases between the germline ends. The V gene is TRBV12-3 or TRBV12-4, the J gene TRBJ1-6; D not certain. Sample: PBMCs from blood, taken around two weeks before vaccination. The clonotype originates from a man in his fifties or sixties who received an inactivated influenza vaccine. CDR3 nucleotides: TGTGCCAGCAGTTTTGGGCGTCGGTTGGGTTCACCCCTCCACTTT. Translated: CASSFGRRLGSPLHF.